Shown below are 3 T cell receptor beta chains from a single sample sequenced in a study of cytomegalovirus exposure and HLA in healthy donors. PCR used 60 Vbeta primers and 13 Jbeta primers. Here immunoSEQ multiplex PCR was the method, and the copy in TCRdb shows in-frame clones only, minus some. This table holds roughly 190,000 clones, over 70% found once. Sequenced material: PBMCs. The receptor source for this set is a man aged 40-49 years in good health and CMV-seropositive.

V gene TRBV9 combines with J gene TRBJ2-7; TRBD2 matches at 7 bases. The CDR3 is 16 residues long. The germline gives CDR1 SGDLS, CDR2 YYNGEE. With V trimmed by 4 bases and J by 3 bases, 13 bases remained unmatched. In DNA form, the CDR3 reads TGTGCCAGCAGCCCGCGACTAGCCCTCTCGTTCTACGAGCAGTACTTC. The encoded protein is CASSPRLALSFYEQYF.

The V gene is TRBV6-6, the J gene TRBJ2-7, with 10 bases aligning to TRBD2. The junction had 7 bases not matched to a gene; V was cut back by 7 bases and J by 4 bases. The CDR3 spans 14 residues. The V gene's germline CDR1 is MNHNY and CDR2 SVGAGI (reference sequence). The CDR3 sequence is CASTRLAGSYEQYF. The CDR3 coding sequence is TGTGCCAGCACGAGACTAGCGGGTTCGTACGAGCAGTACTTC.

This clone was recorded once. The chain carries TRBV7-9 and TRBJ2-3; a weak D match, TRBD2 (5 bases). The CDR3 has 14 residues. Germline V lookup: CDR1 SEHNR, CDR2 FQNEAQ (reference sequence). V was cut by 2 bases and J by 2 bases, with 8 bases left in between. The CDR3 loop is CASSLRLHTDTQYF. The CDR3 DNA follows: TGTGCCAGCAGCTTACGACTACACACAGATACGCAGTATTTT.